In this sample, the clone carrying this T cell receptor beta chain turned up many times. Antigen specificity is unknown. One entry per CDR3 protein, called by TCRdb with MiXCR from the 5' RACE reads. The repertoire has about 190,000 distinct CDR3 sequences, approximately 10% of them found once; the top ten carry approximately 2.8%. This sample was included in a study of T-cell memory formation after mild COVID-19. Overall study: TCR clusters were largely donor specific.

Findings and caveats of the study: From day 15 to 85, contracting clones were balanced between CD4 and CD8, whereas later expanders leaned toward CD4+. Among contracting clones, CD4+ were mainly CM/EM and CD8+ enriched in EMRA.

This CDR3 is built from 15 residues. V was clipped by 2 bases and J by 7 bases, with 12 bases between them. Per the germline V gene, CDR1 is MNHEY and CDR2 is SMNVEV (reference sequence). The sequence was obtained from a man aged 18 to 30 who had mild COVID-19 (a few samples of this study predate the infection). Cell type and time point are not known. This rearrangement joins TRBV27 to TRBJ1-6, with a possible D match to TRBD1 (5 bases). Sequenced material: PBMCs or a T cell subset sorted from them (not recorded which). CDR3 loop: CASSLIGTGNSPLHF. CDR3 nucleotides: TGTGCCAGCAGTTTAATCGGGACGGGAAATTCACCCCTCCACTTT.